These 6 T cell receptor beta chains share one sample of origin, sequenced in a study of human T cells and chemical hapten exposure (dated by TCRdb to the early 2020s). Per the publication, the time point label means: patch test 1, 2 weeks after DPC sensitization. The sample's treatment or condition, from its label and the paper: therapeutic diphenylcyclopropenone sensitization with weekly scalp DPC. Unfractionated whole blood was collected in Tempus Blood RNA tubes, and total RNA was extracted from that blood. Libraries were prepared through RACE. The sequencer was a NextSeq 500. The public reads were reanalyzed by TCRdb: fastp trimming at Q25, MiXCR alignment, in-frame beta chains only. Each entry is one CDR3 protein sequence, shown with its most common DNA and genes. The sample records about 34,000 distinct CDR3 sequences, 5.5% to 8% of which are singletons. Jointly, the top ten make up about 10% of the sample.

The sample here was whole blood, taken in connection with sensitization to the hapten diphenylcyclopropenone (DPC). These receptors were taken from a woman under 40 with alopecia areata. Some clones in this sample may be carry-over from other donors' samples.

The CDR3 reads CASSRRGGKELFF. DNA of the CDR3: TGTGCCAGCAGCCGGCGGGGGGGCAAGGAGCTGTTTTTT. V usage is TRBV14 and J usage is TRBJ2-2, with TRBD2 matching over 9 bases. The germline gives CDR1 SGHDN, CDR2 FVKESK. V lost 4 bases to trimming and J lost 10 bases; unmatched junction nucleotides: 4. The CDR3 is made up of 13 amino acids. Together with reference TRBV14 and TRBJ2-2, the CDR3 gives the full variable domain: EAGVTQFPSHSVIEKGQTVTLRCDPISGHDNLYWYRRVMGKEIKFLLHFVKESKQDESGMPNNRFLAERTGGTYSTLKVQPAELEDSGVYFCASSRRGGKELFFGEGSRLTVL.

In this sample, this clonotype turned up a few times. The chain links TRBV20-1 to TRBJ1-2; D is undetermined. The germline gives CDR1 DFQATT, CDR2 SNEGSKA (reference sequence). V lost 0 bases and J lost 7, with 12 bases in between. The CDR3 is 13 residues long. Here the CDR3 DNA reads TGCAGTGCTAGAGATCCCGTGGAAGTTGGCTACACCTTC. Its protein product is CSARDPVEVGYTF.

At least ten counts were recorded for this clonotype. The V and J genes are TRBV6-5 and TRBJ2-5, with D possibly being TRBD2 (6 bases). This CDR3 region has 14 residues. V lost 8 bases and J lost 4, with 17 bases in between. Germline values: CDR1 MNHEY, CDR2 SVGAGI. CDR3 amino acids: CASGAPGRGETQYF. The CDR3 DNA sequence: TGTGCCAGCGGTGCTCCAGGGCGGGGAGAGACCCAGTACTTC.

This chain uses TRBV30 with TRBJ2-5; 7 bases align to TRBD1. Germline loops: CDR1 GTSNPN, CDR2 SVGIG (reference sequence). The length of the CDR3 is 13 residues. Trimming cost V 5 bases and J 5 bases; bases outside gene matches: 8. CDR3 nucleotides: TGTGCCTGGGACCGACAGGGACGGGAGACCCAGTACTTC. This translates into CAWDRQGRETQYF.

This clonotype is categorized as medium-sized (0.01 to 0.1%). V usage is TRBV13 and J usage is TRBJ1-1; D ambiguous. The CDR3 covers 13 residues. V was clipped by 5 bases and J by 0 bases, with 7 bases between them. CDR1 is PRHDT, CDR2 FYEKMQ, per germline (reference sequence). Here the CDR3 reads CASSGEVNTEAFF. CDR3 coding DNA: TGTGCCAGCAGCGGAGAGGTGAACACTGAAGCTTTCTTT.

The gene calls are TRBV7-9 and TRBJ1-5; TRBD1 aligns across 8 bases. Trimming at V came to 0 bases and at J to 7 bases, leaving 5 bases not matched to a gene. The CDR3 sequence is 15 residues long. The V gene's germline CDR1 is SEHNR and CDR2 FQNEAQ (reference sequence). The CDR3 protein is CASSLAGQGGQPQHF. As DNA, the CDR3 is TGTGCCAGCAGCTTAGCTGGACAGGGAGGCCAGCCCCAGCATTTT.